The following is a T cell receptor beta chain sequence with its context. It lacks a known antigen. Qualities for individual bases were not recorded, and no much larger clone is one base off. The immunoSEQ Assay, a bias-controlled multiplex PCR, was used to amplify TCRbeta CDR3 regions from genomic DNA. As for how the authors treated the data: Nucleated cell counts per sample were estimated from amplification of reference gene primers within the assay. To quantify the absolute abundance of each unique TCRbeta CDR3 rearrangement, sequence reads were collapsed and filtered. For each sample, productive Simpson clonality was calculated as the square root of Simpson's diversity index across productive rearrangements. TCRdb took over this immuneACCESS table, retaining in-frame rearrangements with V and J assigned. Such tables are incomplete; in checked studies, under half of the missing clones stem from an unresolved V gene, and the remainder is unexplained. D and trimming come from the DNA, and the V and J calls and clone size come from that table. The sample records fewer than 250,000 clones, approximately 90% of which are singletons. Under 0.9% of the sample belongs to the ten largest clones.

The collaborating institutions used their own protocols to collect whole blood in K2EDTA tubes. Collaborator samples were shipped for TCRbeta analysis as frozen whole blood, isolated PBMCs, or DNA extracted from either sample type. Taken from cysteine to phenylalanine, the CDR3 has 16 residues. Solely the CDR3 DNA is kept, with 48 bases framed from the first base. Trimming costs V 0 bases and J 2 bases, and their ends lie 14 bases apart. From the germline V gene (reference sequence), CDR1 is SGHKS and CDR2 is YYEKEE. The data belong to a study of blood T cell repertoires in COVID-19 (dated by TCRdb to about 2020). In terms of the full investigation: Samples from collaborators originated in the United States, Italy and Spain and spanned both the acute and convalescent phases of COVID-19. The sample metadata nearly always contained a de-identified subject ID, COVID-19 status, age in years and sex. The prospective study material was composed of cDNA or gDNA derived from T cells, B-cell-depleted T cells, or PBMCs. Deeply sampled blood TCRbeta repertoires from subjects exposed to, actively infected with, or recovered from COVID-19 were included in the dataset. The repertoires were released in a freely available public database meant as a resource for research on the immune response to SARS-CoV-2. Where available, HLA class I and class II types were obtained from metadata supplied by the sample provider rather than from assay-based typing. The samples were drawn from the first 160 participants of the ongoing ImmuneRACE study and from 950 to 1,500 subjects provided by 6 global collaborators.

Study-wide conclusions, independent of this receptor: How much clinical and demographic metadata was included differed by source and by participant, and the metadata was provided uncurated.

The sample taken for sequencing was peripheral blood. The clonotype was recovered from a man aged 35 to 55 with acute or convalescent COVID-19. The chain is made from TRBV5-5 and TRBJ1-1; D gene: possibly TRBD1, on 6 matching bases. For the CDR3, the sequence is CASSLGPDRSNTEAFF. The sequenced DNA is TGTGCCAGCAGCTTGGGACCCGACAGGTCAAACACTGAAGCTTTCTTT.